This T cell receptor (beta chain) was found in a study of regulatory T cells in long-lasting Graves disease. Study overall: Freshly diagnosed Graves' patients had used antithyroid drugs for under 3 months. Findings and caveats of the study: Persistent disease samples used TRBV28, TRBJ1-2 and TRBJ2-5 preferentially.

This clonotype was counted at least ten times. Its target is not known. Assembly of TCR beta libraries relied on iRepertoire HTBI primers together with Arm-PCR of CDR3 regions. TCRdb used MiXCR to reprocess the multiplex PCR reads, holding one entry per CDR3 protein. Of under 500,000 distinct CDR3 sequences listed, about 15% are singletons. CDR3 length equals 15 residues. The germline gives CDR1 SGHVS, CDR2 FNYEAQ. J lost 2 bases, V lost 5 bases, and 7 bases had no gene match. Documented time point: newly diagnosed GD, antithyroid drugs for less than 3 months. Scientists built the TCR library using RNA that was extracted from PBMCs. The sample also formed part of further work on T cells in Graves' hyperthyroidism and ophthalmopathy. That investigation notes: Any patient presenting with uncontrolled infection, other autoimmune disease, pregnancy or lactation was left out.

The sequence came from a woman between 25 and 40 years old with Graves disease. This specimen was peripheral blood mononuclear cells (PBMCs), taken at new diagnosis, from a patient treated with antithyroid drugs. The J gene is TRBJ2-7, the V gene TRBV7-6, with 9 bases aligning to TRBD2. The chain's CDR3 is CASSPQTSGTYEQYF. CDR3 coding DNA: TGTGCCAGCAGCCCACAGACTAGCGGCACCTACGAGCAGTACTTC. Supplemented by reference TRBV7-6 and TRBJ2-7, the full variable domain reads GAGVSQSPRYKVTKRGQDVALRCDPISGHVSLYWYRQALGQGPEFLTYFNYEAQQDKSGLPNDRFSAERPEGSISTLTIQRTEQRDSAMYRCASSPQTSGTYEQYFGPGTRLTVT.